This T cell receptor beta chain was sequenced in a study of cytomegalovirus exposure and HLA in healthy donors. Study-level points and caveats: Common viral pathogens seemed to be connected with several of the most significant clusters, according to a later analysis. For most TCR beta V segments, an earlier analysis put the productive rate at about 87% or about 30% of the time. Later analysis showed most CMV-associated TCR beta chains appearing HLA-restricted.

In regard to this clone: Antigen unknown.

The primer mix had 60 Vbeta and 13 Jbeta primers. Produced via immunoSEQ multiplex PCR; TCRdb's table is partial and in-frame only. The sample comprises approximately 65,000 clones, around 68% of which are singletons, and about 17% rests with the top ten. Germline CDR1 and CDR2: LGHNA and YSLEER. The CDR3 length is 15 residues. Trimming at V came to 4 bases and at J to 9 bases, leaving 11 bases not matched to a gene. The V and J genes are TRBV4-3 and TRBJ2-1, with 8 bases matching TRBD2. This sequence originates from a man in his forties in good health and CMV-seropositive. The specimen was PBMCs. CDR3 amino acids: CASSLGLGEVGEQFF. The CDR3 nucleotides are TGCGCCAGCAGCCTGGGACTAGGGGAGGTGGGTGAGCAGTTCTTC.